The text below deals with one T cell receptor (beta chain). The antigen remains undetermined. T lymphocytes (CD4+ and CD8+) were sorted from PBMCs. RNA extraction and reverse transcription yielded cDNA as sequencing template. Clones were read by immunoSEQ multiplex PCR, and TCRdb kept only the in-frame ones, dropping some. The sample includes more than 200,000 clones, under 70% of them seen just once. V was clipped by 2 bases and J by 5 bases, with 12 bases between them. CDR3 length equals 14 residues. Germline loops: CDR1 SGHTA, CDR2 FQGTGA. The data belong to a study of CD8+ T cells in alopecia areata. Study at large: Patients remained on tofacitinib for 6 to 18 months and then went 6 months without it.

Whole-study findings and limits: Possibly because of HLA-related factors, TCR sharing was less clear across patients than in mice.

The TCR was taken from a human donor with alopecia areata. V usage is TRBV7-3 and J usage is TRBJ2-5; possibly TRBD1 for D (6 bases). The sequences come from CD4+ T cells sorted from blood, collected at week 0. The CDR3 DNA reads TGTGCCAGCAGCTTAGGTACAGGGAAGGAGACCCAGTACTTC. This sequence encodes CASSLGTGKETQYF.